The T cell receptor beta chain described here comes from a study of cytomegalovirus exposure and HLA in healthy donors (dated by TCRdb to the late 2010s). Describing the broader study: In an earlier analysis of approximately 500 of the donors, around 290 Gb of sequence data and 90 million to 120 million unique TCR beta sequences from about 179 million T cells were reported. Alongside the repertoire data, information on donor age, sex, ethnicity and CMV serostatus was compiled. To predict cytomegalovirus infection status, the study combined high-throughput TCR immunosequencing, statistical association of individual TCRs with disease status, and machine learning. In a later analysis, previously published TCR beta repertoires from fewer than 750 donors were re-analyzed and high-resolution HLA genotyping was added so that TCR occurrence patterns could be studied. A later genetic analysis took genome-wide SNP genotypes for about three fifths of the 666 donors and used that subset as a discovery cohort. Several DR-DQ haplotypes were handled as single units for association and clustering, since linkage in the cohort was strong. In an earlier analysis of a few hundred of the donors, high-throughput TCR beta sequencing was used to judge whether each TCR beta V gene segment behaved as functional or pseudogenic. HLA typing included class I and class II loci at four-digit resolution. Every discovery cohort repertoire had been produced on one sequencing platform. The study used immunosequencing to profile the T cell repertoires of several hundred subjects and linked those repertoires to cytomegalovirus serostatus. Rather than using new phenotypic data, the later analysis identified candidate immune exposures from TCR beta sequences and from how often those sequences occurred across donors. The genetic ancestry cluster associated with self-reported Caucasian donors included about four fifths of the roughly 400 genotyped donors. The number of donors typed differed by locus, with 629-630 for A, B, C, DRB1 and DQB1, 522 for DQA1, about 610 for DPA1, and some 450 for DPB1. The aim of the study was to test whether cataloging public T cell receptors could identify signatures of past pathogen exposure. An early release covering some 640 HLA-typed donors comprised approximately 300 gigabases of sequencing data and 85 million or so unique TCR sequences. Besides the first cohort of 550 to 750 subjects, a separate validation cohort made up of 120 or so different subjects was used. Across roughly 420 genotyped donors of the cohort, an average of about 240,000 unique TCR beta nucleotide sequences per donor were sequenced, and 15% to 20% of those sequences were non-productive.

On the study overall, not on this receptor specifically: In an earlier analysis of over 550 of the donors, most TCR beta V segments were observed in productive rearrangements about 87% or about 30% of the time, broadly matching IMGT annotations. Because HLA typing was missing for some donors at each locus, association tests included only the typed subset. Sequencing depth was assumed to be roughly uniform across donors in the presence/absence analyses, though that assumption may not hold. When HLA alleles, especially DR and DQ, strongly co-occurred, attributing TCR associations to individual alleles was difficult. A later analysis associated about 17,000 TCR beta sequences with specific HLA alleles at a false discovery rate of 0.05. The study gave a list of around 170 TCR beta chains associated with cytomegalovirus. A further reported finding was that TCR beta sequences accurately predicted the HLA-A and HLA-B alleles for most subjects in the first cohort. While some public TCRs were present in many individuals, most TCR sequences turned up only very rarely across donors. A later analysis reported that several top co-occurrence clusters appeared linked to parvovirus B19, influenza, CMV and Epstein-Barr virus. Because counts were too low, roughly 17 rarely observed V segments, including chromosome 9 orphons, were left out of the earlier analysis of several hundred of the donors. V-gene and J-gene trimming of TCR beta chains was associated with a missense DCLRE1C variant in a later genetic analysis, and the association was replicated in an independent cohort. Three of the identified cytomegalovirus-associated TCR beta chains were confirmed in vitro to be specific for cytomegalovirus antigens. The only immune exposure information available for the cohort was CMV serostatus. The 87-base-pair reads could not distinguish some IMGT-functional V segments, including TRBV6-2 and TRBV6-3, so those segments were excluded. According to a later genetic analysis, donors in an Asian-associated ancestry cluster had fewer N-insertions in productive TCRs than the approximately 690-donor mean. In a later analysis, TCR association rates were found to vary across HLA loci, with the most associated TCRs seen for DRB1 alleles and the fewest for HLA-C alleles. A cluster of highly shared sequence variants was judged likely to be a technical artifact of the sequencing pipeline. Correlated functional status among segregating V segments might reflect linkage disequilibrium, but an unknown experimental factor could not be ruled out. The cohort was sequenced for TCR beta chains only, and without alpha or paired-chain data the features that could be detected were limited. In a later analysis, HLA-associated TCR beta chains showed more clonal expansion and lower generation probabilities than non-associated chains that were equally common. In both the original and validation cohorts, the classifier was reported to diagnose cytomegalovirus status with high specificity and sensitivity. A later analysis found that most CMV-associated TCR beta chains appeared HLA-restricted, with HLA associations seemingly driven largely by CMV exposure. According to the authors, the approach could potentially be generalized to other disease states and immunological phenotypes.

The library was made by the immunoSEQ multiplex PCR assay. For the multiplex PCR, a mixture combining 60 forward primers for TCR Vbeta segments and 13 reverse primers for TCR Jbeta segments was used. The CDR3 region of rearranged TCR beta genes was amplified from genomic DNA by a multiplex PCR assay. Amplified TCR beta libraries were sequenced as 87-base-pair reads on the Illumina HiSeq System. In the authors' own workflow: A later analysis tallied 70 million to 100 million unique TCR beta chains across the approximately 670 repertoires, and some 10 million of those chains were shared by two or more donors. Raw reads were error-corrected and collapsed into unique sequences by a nearest-neighbor algorithm in which closely related sequences were merged to remove PCR and sequencing errors. To assign V, D and J gene segments, CDR3 sequences were aligned to IMGT reference sequences. For a sequence to be retained, at least a six-nucleotide match to both a V gene segment and a J gene segment was required. A rearrangement counted as productive if the CDR3 had no stop codons and remained in frame with V and J, and every other rearrangement counted as non-productive. CDR3 was defined according to IMGT convention as the region running from the second conserved V-encoded cysteine to the conserved J-encoded phenylalanine. Sequences without an unambiguous match to a single V gene segment were excluded from the earlier analysis of about 600 of the donors. In an earlier analysis of 450 to 700 of the donors, V segments were called functional above 56.7% productive rearrangements and were called segregating when the between-donor standard deviation exceeded 5%. A statistical classification framework was built for diagnosing cytomegalovirus status from the catalog of TCR beta chain sequences. In a later analysis, V and J genes were assigned by comparing TCR nucleotide sequences against IMGT/GENE-DB human TR gene sequences. A later analysis assigned CDR3 sequences and most-parsimonious VDJ recombination scenarios with the TCRdist pipeline. In a later analysis, every TCR beta chain was defined by the combination of its CDR3 amino acid sequence and its V-gene family, and reads without a unique V-gene family were dropped. To address suspected cross-contamination and a sequencing artifact, a later analysis removed roughly 580 highly shared, low-generation-probability nucleotide sequences. A later analysis calculated a clonal expansion index for each public chain from normalized within-repertoire ranks of inferred template counts. A later analysis computed generation probabilities with a VDJ recombination model fitted to out-of-frame rearrangements, and checked the results against IGoR. Hypergeometric tests were used in a later analysis to score TCR-TCR, TCR-HLA and TCR-CMV co-occurrence, with a repertoire-size bias correction applied to the TCR pairs. In a later analysis, false discovery rates were estimated by permuting HLA or CMV assignments 20 times. In a later analysis, co-occurring TCRs were grouped using DBSCAN, and TCRdist sequence similarity was added for clustering within HLA-allele-positive subsets. Repertoires with fewer than 30,000 or more than 120,000 public chains, plus five repertoires with anomalous nucleotide sharing, were excluded from co-occurrence clustering. The table was pulled from immuneACCESS by TCRdb, which kept in-frame rearrangements only. Such tables lose some clones; where checked, under half of the loss comes from unresolved V genes, and the rest has no known cause. The V and J calls and clone size are taken from that table; D and trimming were inferred from the DNA. This sample is represented by 150,000 to 200,000 clones; over 65% of them were singletons. Clones ranked in the top ten supply about 1.6% of the sample.

The germline V gene specifies SGHRS as CDR1 and YFSETQ as CDR2. The CDR3, cysteine through phenylalanine, is 13 amino acids long. The CDR3 DNA has 39 bases and is translated from base 1. Relative to germline, V is missing 5 bases and J is missing 4 bases, with 4 bases of the junction outside any gene match. The cohort was made up of approximately 700 healthy bone marrow donors. At the time of sampling, all cohort members were nominally healthy, though unrecorded immune exposures were likely present. The donor tested CMV seronegative and was one of the 352 seronegative cohort members. Each donor provided a peripheral blood sample, and peripheral blood mononuclear cells were used for TCR beta sequencing. The Qiagen DNeasy Blood Extraction Kit was used to extract genomic DNA from the blood cell samples. With respect to this clone: This receptor's antigen is unknown. Per-base qualities were not stored, and no clone one base away is much larger.

Sequencing was done on a sample of PBMCs. The V gene is TRBV5-1 and the J gene is TRBJ1-2; TRBD1 aligns with 8 central bases. This clonotype originated in a man between 18 and 29 years old in good health and CMV-seronegative. The DNA sequence reads TGCGCCAGCAGGCAGGGGGCCCCCTATGGCTACACCTTC. Translated, it gives CASRQGAPYGYTF.